These 24 T cell receptor beta chains share one sample of origin, sequenced in a study of cytomegalovirus exposure and HLA in healthy donors (TCRdb year 2017). Receptor amplification or capture employed the immunoSEQ multiplex PCR assay. The multiplex PCR relied on a mix of 60 forward primers for TCR Vbeta segments and 13 reverse primers for TCR Jbeta segments. Sourced from immuneACCESS, this table was stored by TCRdb with only in-frame sequences that have V and J called. A share of the clones is absent; for the studies checked, an unresolved V gene accounts for under half, and the remainder has no known explanation. The sample table records 280,000 or so clones; 70% to 90% of these occur just once. The top ten clones comprise about 2% of the sample. The sequenced material came from PBMCs. The receptors here all came from a woman younger than 35 in good health and CMV-seronegative.

The chain links TRBV14 to TRBJ1-2; 7 positions agree with TRBD1. Trimming took 1 base from V and 2 from J; bases not matched to a gene: 1. In germline, CDR1 is SGHDN, CDR2 FVKESK. The CDR3 loop spans 14 amino acids. For the CDR3, the DNA is TGTGCCAGCAGCCAAGGACAGGGCAACTATGGCTACACCTTC. Its protein product is CASSQGQGNYGYTF.

The chain joins TRBV10-3 to TRBJ1-5, with D uncertain. The CDR3 runs to 13 residues. The germline V gene encodes CDR1 ENHRY and CDR2 SYGVKD. V was cut by 8 bases and J by 5 bases, with 13 bases left in between. The CDR3 reads CAILIGSHQPQHF. The CDR3 DNA is TGTGCCATCTTAATCGGGTCCCATCAGCCCCAGCATTTT.

The chain joins TRBV5-4 to TRBJ2-2; D possibly corresponds to TRBD1 (5 bases). The CDR3 contains 16 residues. Trimming removed 0 bases from V and 6 bases from J, with 15 bases in between. Looked up from germline, CDR1 is SGHNT and CDR2 is YYREEE (reference sequence). The CDR3 DNA reads TGTGCCAGCAGCTTGGACACCTCTAAGGGGTCCGGGGAGCTGTTTTTT. Translation gives CASSLDTSKGSGELFF.

CDR3 DNA sequence: TGTGCCAGCAGCGCGGGGACAGGAACAATCTATGGCTACACCTTC. Its protein is CASSAGTGTIYGYTF. This chain uses TRBV5-4 with TRBJ1-2; TRBD1 matches at 8 bases. Germline CDR1 SGHNT, CDR2 YYREEE (reference sequence). V trimming: 4 bases; J trimming: 4 bases; junction bases outside the gene matches: 9. The CDR3 sequence is 15 residues long.

The chain has TRBV9 and TRBJ1-6; D remains unclear. The CDR3 loop spans 14 amino acids. Germline CDR1 reads SGDLS; CDR2 reads YYNGEE. The V end was cut by 2 bases, the J end by 4 bases, with 7 bases between. For the CDR3, the DNA is TGTGCCAGCAGCGTCCTACTTTATAATTCACCCCTCCACTTT. It codes for CASSVLLYNSPLHF.

V gene TRBV30 combines with J gene TRBJ1-1, with D unresolved. This CDR3 contains 12 residues. Between the trimmed V and J ends, which lost 5 bases and 8 bases, there was a span of 15 bases. The germline gives CDR1 GTSNPN, CDR2 SVGIG (reference sequence). This chain's CDR3 is CAWVPIHTEAFF. The CDR3 DNA is TGTGCCTGGGTCCCAATCCATACAGAAGCTTTCTTT.

This clone was seen a few times. The genes are TRBV6-5 and TRBJ2-7; TRBD2 might be the D (6 bases). Germline CDR1 is MNHEY and CDR2 is SVGAGI. V shed 4 bases and J shed 2 bases, with 18 bases lying between them. This CDR3 spans 16 amino acids. The CDR3 bases are TGTGCCAGCAGTTCCCACAGCGGGCACAGAGCCTACGAGCAGTACTTC. Amino acid sequence: CASSSHSGHRAYEQYF.

A word on this clone: Sequence at one end of the junction differs from germline and may be a read error. V is TRBV7-9 and J is TRBJ1-2, with 8 bases fitting TRBD1. This CDR3 is built from 16 residues. Germline assignment: CDR1 SEHNR and CDR2 FQNEAQ (reference sequence). Here the CDR3 DNA reads TGTTCCAGCAGCTTAGGGTCCGGGACAGGCCACTATGGCTACACCTTC. Translation: CSSSLGSGTGHYGYTF. The complete variable domain, with remaining parts taken from reference TRBV7-9 and TRBJ1-2, reads DTGVSQNPRHKITKRGQNVTFRCDPISEHNRLYWYRQTLGQGPEFLTYFQNEAQLEKSRLLSDRFSAERPKGSFSTLEIQRTEQGDSAMYLCSSSLGSGTGHYGYTFGSGTRLTVV.

V usage is TRBV2 and J usage is TRBJ1-2, with D perhaps TRBD1 (6 bases). The CDR3 has 15 residues. Germline V gene sequence: CDR1 SNHLY, CDR2 FYNNEI. V lost 1 base and J 2 bases, leaving 11 bases between the germline ends. CDR3 bases: TGTGCCAGCAGTGAAGGGGGGGGCAGAAACTATGGCTACACCTTC. Translation gives CASSEGGGRNYGYTF.

The gene calls are TRBV6-5 and TRBJ1-1; D not resolved. Germline V gene data show CDR1 as MNHEY and CDR2 as SVGAGI. V was clipped by 0 bases and J by 6 bases, with 8 bases between them. The CDR3 extends over 13 amino acids. The CDR3: CASSYSYVSEAFF. DNA for the CDR3: TGTGCCAGCAGTTACTCGTATGTGTCTGAAGCTTTCTTT.

The V call is TRBV5-4, the J call TRBJ1-2; unclear D gene. Trimming removed 4 bases from V and 8 bases from J, with 15 bases in between. The CDR3 spans 13 residues. Germline V gene data show CDR1 as SGHNT and CDR2 as YYREEE (reference sequence). The CDR3 region has the DNA TGTGCCAGCAGCGCGACCTCGGGGAACGGCTACACCTTC. Residues: CASSATSGNGYTF. Full variable domain (rest looked up from reference TRBV5-4 and TRBJ1-2): ETGVTQSPTHLIKTRGQQVTLRCSSQSGHNTVSWYQQALGQGPQFIFQYYREEENGRGNFPPRFSGLQFPNYSSELNVNALELDDSALYLCASSATSGNGYTFGSGTRLTVV.

In this sample, this clone turned up a few times. This rearrangement joins TRBV7-8 to TRBJ1-1, with 8 positions matching TRBD1. This CDR3 spans 16 amino acids. Germline V lookup: CDR1 SGHVS, CDR2 FQNEAQ. V lost 0 bases and J lost 4; bases outside the gene matches: 7. The CDR3 protein is CASSLAEQGGLTEAFF. As DNA, the CDR3 is TGTGCCAGCAGCTTAGCAGAACAGGGGGGCCTCACTGAAGCTTTCTTT.

The chain links TRBV6-5 to TRBJ2-2; TRBD1 agrees at 9 bases. The CDR3 is made up of 14 amino acids. Germline lookup yields CDR1 MNHEY and CDR2 SVGAGI. J gave up 4 bases and V 4 bases, and 1 base lay outside the gene matches. DNA of the CDR3: TGTGCCAGCAGTTCACAGGGGGCCACCGGGGAGCTGTTTTTT. It yields the protein CASSSQGATGELFF.

This rearrangement joins TRBV4-1 to TRBJ1-2; D is unclear. The CDR3 runs to 15 residues. The V end was cut by 3 bases, the J end by 4 bases, with 15 bases between. The V gene's germline CDR1 is MGHRA and CDR2 YSYEKL. In DNA, the CDR3 is TGCGCCAGCAGCCAGGATCCGGGGTCCACCTATGGCTACACCTTC. As protein: CASSQDPGSTYGYTF.

The rearrangement joins TRBV19 to TRBJ2-7; a weak D match, TRBD1 (6 bases). V was shortened by 4 bases and J by 3 bases, with 7 bases between the two germline ends. This CDR3 spans 12 amino acids. Germline CDR1 reads LNHDA; CDR2 reads SQIVND (reference sequence). CDR3 region: CASSTQGYEQYF. The CDR3 bases are TGTGCCAGTAGTACACAGGGCTACGAGCAGTACTTC.

This sequence joins TRBV4-2 and TRBJ1-2, with 7 bases matching TRBD1. The CDR3 has 15 residues. Per germline, CDR1 LGHNA and CDR2 YNFKEQ. The V segment lost 4 bases and the J segment 8 bases; nucleotides outside the gene matches: 13. In DNA form, the CDR3 reads TGTGCCAGCAGCCCCTCGGGCAGGGGGGTGGGAGGCTACACCTTC. It encodes CASSPSGRGVGGYTF.

The rearrangement uses TRBV27 and TRBJ2-1, with D maybe TRBD1 (6 bases). CDR1 is MNHEY and CDR2 is SMNVEV in the germline V gene (reference sequence). The V gene lost 1 base and the J gene lost 10 bases, with 11 bases spanning the gap. This CDR3 region has 13 residues. The DNA of the CDR3 is TGTGCCAGCAGTTTATTAGGCACAGGGGAGCAGTTCTTC. Its protein is CASSLLGTGEQFF.

The chain is built from TRBV30 and TRBJ1-2, with D possibly TRBD1 on 5 matching bases. Germline loops: CDR1 GTSNPN, CDR2 SVGIG (reference sequence). The CDR3 sequence is 12 residues long. Deletions cut 0 bases from V and 7 bases from J, with 9 bases between. The CDR3 nucleotides are TGTGCCTGGAGTGTATGGGGGGGTGGCTACACCTTC. Encoded protein: CAWSVWGGGYTF.

This rearrangement joins TRBV5-1 to TRBJ1-1, with 9 bases aligning to TRBD1. V lost 5 bases to trimming and J lost 4 bases; unmatched junction nucleotides: 3. Germline CDR1 reads SGHRS; CDR2 reads YFSETQ. The CDR3 runs to 13 residues. CDR3 sequence reads: CASSMTGGTEAFF. The DNA for the CDR3 is TGCGCCAGCAGTATGACAGGGGGCACTGAAGCTTTCTTT.

The V call is TRBV7-8, the J call TRBJ2-7; TRBD1 matches 9 bases. The germline V gene encodes CDR1 SGHVS and CDR2 FQNEAQ. The junction had 6 bases not matched to a gene; V was cut back by 5 bases and J by 4 bases. The CDR3 extends over 14 amino acids. This CDR3 reads CASSAAGTGYEQYF. The CDR3 region has the DNA TGTGCCAGCAGCGCAGCCGGGACAGGGTACGAGCAGTACTTC.

The rearrangement links TRBV10-2 to TRBJ2-7; TRBD2 might be the D (6 bases). The CDR3 has 15 residues. Germline V gene lookup returns CDR1 WSHSY and CDR2 SAAADI. The V gene lost 5 bases and the J gene lost 4 bases, with 18 bases spanning the gap. The CDR3 DNA sequence: TGCGCCAGCAGTACTGGTAGCGGCCAGCGATACGAGCAGTACTTC. Translated, it gives CASSTGSGQRYEQYF.

This chain connects TRBV5-6 to TRBJ2-2; TRBD1 might be the D (6 bases). V was shortened by 0 bases and J by 4 bases, with 16 bases between the two germline ends. The CDR3 is 17 amino acids. Germline lookup yields CDR1 SGHDT and CDR2 YYEEEE. CDR3 coding DNA: TGTGCCAGCAGCTTGGGGTACAGGGCGTTGAGCACCGGGGAGCTGTTTTTT. Its protein is CASSLGYRALSTGELFF.

V and J are TRBV5-1 and TRBJ1-1; 9 bases are shared with TRBD1. J gave up 3 bases and V 4 bases, and 10 bases lay outside the gene matches. CDR3 length: 16 residues. Germline CDR1 reads SGHRS; CDR2 reads YFSETQ. For the CDR3, the DNA is TGCGCCAGCAGCCGGCGCGGGACAGGGCGGGACACTGAAGCTTTCTTT. Translating it yields CASSRRGTGRDTEAFF. The full variable domain, in which reference TRBV5-1 and TRBJ1-1 provide the parts outside the CDR3, is KAGVTQTPRYLIKTRGQQVTLSCSPISGHRSVSWYQQTPGQGLQFLFEYFSETQRNKGNFPGRFSGRQFSNSRSEMNVSTLELGDSALYLCASSRRGTGRDTEAFFGQGTRLTVV.

V gene TRBV7-6 combines with J gene TRBJ2-7; 7 nucleotides line up with TRBD1. This CDR3 comprises 14 residues. J lost 2 bases, V lost 2 bases, and 3 bases had no gene match. CDR1 and CDR2 from the germline V gene are SGHVS and FNYEAQ. CDR3 in DNA: TGTGCCAGCAGCTTATCAGGGGGAACCTACGAGCAGTACTTC. Its translation: CASSLSGGTYEQYF.